This T cell receptor beta chain emerged from a study of T cell changes during pregnancy in multiple sclerosis. Using immunoSEQ multiplex PCR, the repertoire was profiled, and TCRdb retains in-frame clones only, with some absent. The table shows tens of thousands of clones, with roughly 92% occurring only once. The V segment lost 5 bases and the J segment 4 bases; nucleotides outside the gene matches: 6. The CDR3 sequence is 15 residues long. The material was CD8+ T cells from peripheral blood mononuclear cells, obtained in the third trimester of pregnancy. V usage is TRBV23-1 and J usage is TRBJ2-1; TRBD2 matches 9 bases. TRBV23-1 is classed as an ORF, of uncertain function. The sequence was collected from a female donor with multiple sclerosis, enrolled in a pregnancy study. The CDR3 bases are TGCGCCAGCAGTAAGCGGGGGGCGGAGTACAATGAGCAGTTCTTC. Translated, it gives CASSKRGAEYNEQFF.